Listed below are T cell receptor beta chains from one sample, sequenced in a study of T cell repertoires in cytomegalovirus infection. TCRdb re-called the reads with MiXCR, one entry per CDR3 protein. The sample shows some 940,000 distinct CDR3 sequences, roughly 30% of them seen only once. These TCRs are of unknown antigen specificity. The material was cultured CD8+ T cells from PBMCs, obtained from culture after CMV antigen stimulation. The origin of the receptors is a human donor in good health (CMV status not recorded). Some clones in this sample may be carry-over from other donors' samples. Each CDR3 is given with its conserved first and last residue. The D gene is left open where the match is weak. A clone size is listed for some rows: how often the clone was seen (once, few, many), or a class if it is expanded.

d_call: .
clone_size: few
v_call: TRBV6-1
j_call: TRBJ1-1
cdr3_nt: TGTGCCAGCATCATGACAGGGAACACTGAAGCTTTCTTT
cdr3_aa: CASIMTGNTEAFF

d_call: .
clone_size: .
v_call: TRBV4-1
j_call: TRBJ1-5
cdr3_nt: TGCGCCAGCAGCCAAGACATGTCCAATCAGCCCCAGCATTTT
cdr3_aa: CASSQDMSNQPQHF

d_call: TRBD1
clone_size: many
v_call: TRBV11-1
j_call: TRBJ2-1
cdr3_nt: TGTGCCAGCAGCCGCCTGAATAGACAGGGGATGGATGAGCAGTTCTTC
cdr3_aa: CASSRLNRQGMDEQFF

d_call: TRBD2
clone_size: .
v_call: TRBV12-3/TRBV12-4
j_call: TRBJ2-7
cdr3_nt: TGTGCCAGCAGTTATACTTTGCGGGGGAGGGAGCAGTACTTC
cdr3_aa: CASSYTLRGREQYF

d_call: .
clone_size: few
v_call: TRBV6-6
j_call: TRBJ2-7
cdr3_nt: TGTGCCAGCAGTTCCGGGAAGACAATCTACGAGCAGTACTTC
cdr3_aa: CASSSGKTIYEQYF

d_call: .
clone_size: once
v_call: TRBV4-3
j_call: TRBJ2-3
cdr3_nt: TGCACCAGCAGCCAAGATGAAGGGGGAGGCCGCACGCAGTATTTT
cdr3_aa: CTSSQDEGGGRTQYF

d_call: .
clone_size: few
v_call: TRBV6-2/TRBV6-3
j_call: TRBJ2-2
cdr3_nt: TGTGCCAGCAAGGGGGGGCCAGACACCGGGGAGCTGTTTTTT
cdr3_aa: CASKGGPDTGELFF

d_call: .
clone_size: few
v_call: TRBV6-6
j_call: TRBJ1-3
cdr3_nt: TGTGCCAGCAGTTACTCGGTGCGAGACCCGAAAGGCTCTGGAAACACCATATATTTT
cdr3_aa: CASSYSVRDPKGSGNTIYF

d_call: TRBD1
clone_size: few
v_call: TRBV29-1
j_call: TRBJ2-1
cdr3_nt: TGCAGCACCTCCGGGACAGGGAAGGACAATGAGCAGTTCTTC
cdr3_aa: CSTSGTGKDNEQFF

d_call: TRBD2
clone_size: few
v_call: TRBV12-5
j_call: TRBJ2-3
cdr3_nt: TGTGCTAGTGTCCCTAGCGGGGGGGCTGATACGCAGTATTTT
cdr3_aa: CASVPSGGADTQYF

d_call: TRBD1
clone_size: many
v_call: TRBV7-8
j_call: TRBJ2-2
cdr3_nt: TGTGCCAGCAGCTTAGACAGGGGGATCACCGGGGAGCTGTTTTTT
cdr3_aa: CASSLDRGITGELFF

d_call: .
clone_size: once
v_call: TRBV5-3
j_call: TRBJ2-7
cdr3_nt: TGTACCAGCAGCTTGGCAGGGAGCTCCTACGAGCAGTACTTC
cdr3_aa: CTSSLAGSSYEQYF

d_call: .
clone_size: .
v_call: TRBV23-1
j_call: TRBJ1-5
cdr3_nt: TGCGCCAGCAGTCCGAGCTGCCGGTTCCGGGGATCTTTTAGCAATCAGCCCCAGCATTTT
cdr3_aa: CASSPSCRFRGSFSNQPQHF

d_call: .
clone_size: few
v_call: TRBV27
j_call: TRBJ2-2
cdr3_nt: TGTGCCAGCACTCCAGGGGGGTACACCGGGGAGCTGTTTTTT
cdr3_aa: CASTPGGYTGELFF

d_call: .
clone_size: few
v_call: TRBV6-6
j_call: TRBJ2-2
cdr3_nt: TGTGCCGCAGCGGCACGGGCCTGGGAGACCGGGGAGCTGTTTTTT
cdr3_aa: CAAAARAWETGELFF

d_call: TRBD1
clone_size: .
v_call: TRBV12-3/TRBV12-4
j_call: TRBJ1-2
cdr3_nt: TGTGCCAGCAGTGCCTCCAGGGGGAACTATGGCTACACCTTC
cdr3_aa: CASSASRGNYGYTF

d_call: .
clone_size: .
v_call: TRBV7-2
j_call: TRBJ1-4
cdr3_nt: TGTGCCAGCAGCTTAGGAAGAAGTGAGACTAATGAAAAACTGTTTTTT
cdr3_aa: CASSLGRSETNEKLFF

d_call: .
clone_size: .
v_call: TRBV27
j_call: TRBJ2-7
cdr3_nt: TGTGCCAGCAGTTTAGGGCCTCGCTACGAGCAGTACTTC
cdr3_aa: CASSLGPRYEQYF

d_call: TRBD2
clone_size: many
v_call: TRBV6-5
j_call: TRBJ2-1
cdr3_nt: TGTGCCAGCACCAACGGGGGGATTGAGCAGTTCTTC
cdr3_aa: CASTNGGIEQFF

d_call: .
clone_size: .
v_call: TRBV6-5
j_call: TRBJ2-1
cdr3_nt: TGTGCCAGCAGTTATGAGGGGGGGCTCAATGAGCAGTTCTTC
cdr3_aa: CASSYEGGLNEQFF

d_call: .
clone_size: few
v_call: TRBV6-4
j_call: TRBJ2-7
cdr3_nt: TGTGCCAGCAGTGACTCCCCCGGAGACGAGCAGTACTTC
cdr3_aa: CASSDSPGDEQYF

d_call: .
clone_size: .
v_call: TRBV9
j_call: TRBJ1-2
cdr3_nt: TGTGCCAGCAGCGTAGGTCAGATTGCTAACTATGGCTACACCTTC
cdr3_aa: CASSVGQIANYGYTF

d_call: .
clone_size: few
v_call: TRBV7-2
j_call: TRBJ2-3
cdr3_nt: TGTGCCAGCAGCTTACCTAGCAACACAGATACGCAGTATTTT
cdr3_aa: CASSLPSNTDTQYF

d_call: .
clone_size: .
v_call: TRBV12-3/TRBV12-4
j_call: TRBJ1-1
cdr3_nt: TGTGCCAGCAGTTGGGCGGGTGTGGGGATAGGCATCGCTGAAGCTTTCTTT
cdr3_aa: CASSWAGVGIGIAEAFF

d_call: .
clone_size: few
v_call: TRBV9
j_call: TRBJ2-6
cdr3_nt: TGTGCCAGCAGCACTCGGAGGGGGTCTACCCCTGGGGCCAACGTCCTGACTTTC
cdr3_aa: CASSTRRGSTPGANVLTF

d_call: TRBD1
clone_size: many
v_call: TRBV10-3
j_call: TRBJ2-1
cdr3_nt: TGTGCCATTCCGGGACAGGGGAGCAATGAGCAGTTCTTC
cdr3_aa: CAIPGQGSNEQFF

d_call: .
clone_size: .
v_call: TRBV12-3/TRBV12-4
j_call: TRBJ1-2
cdr3_nt: TGTGCCAGCAGCCAGCCGGGACGGACCTATGGCTACACCTTC
cdr3_aa: CASSQPGRTYGYTF

d_call: .
clone_size: .
v_call: TRBV20-1
j_call: TRBJ2-1
cdr3_nt: TGCAGTGCTAGAGATCCGATCTTTGAGCAGTTCTTC
cdr3_aa: CSARDPIFEQFF

d_call: .
clone_size: few
v_call: TRBV4-3
j_call: TRBJ2-1
cdr3_nt: TGCGCCAGCAGCCAAGTTGCTAGCGCACTCAATGAGCAGTTCTTC
cdr3_aa: CASSQVASALNEQFF

d_call: .
clone_size: few
v_call: TRBV25-1
j_call: TRBJ2-1
cdr3_nt: TGTGCCAGCAGTGAATATACCCCGTTTTGGGAGCAGTTCTTC
cdr3_aa: CASSEYTPFWEQFF

d_call: .
clone_size: few
v_call: TRBV28
j_call: TRBJ1-2
cdr3_nt: TGTGCCAGCAGCCAGGTCGGGGCTAACTATGGCTACACCTTC
cdr3_aa: CASSQVGANYGYTF

d_call: TRBD1
clone_size: .
v_call: TRBV6-1
j_call: TRBJ2-7
cdr3_nt: TGTGCCAGCAGTGATCGGGACAGGGGACGCTTC
cdr3_aa: CASSDRDRGRF

d_call: .
clone_size: many
v_call: TRBV27
j_call: TRBJ1-2
cdr3_nt: TGTGCCAGCAGTTCCGGATGGGATGGCTACACCTTC
cdr3_aa: CASSSGWDGYTF

d_call: TRBD1
clone_size: .
v_call: TRBV27
j_call: TRBJ1-5
cdr3_nt: TGTGCCAGCAGCCACATACAGGGGGCTGGCAATCAGCCCCAGCATTTT
cdr3_aa: CASSHIQGAGNQPQHF

d_call: TRBD1
clone_size: .
v_call: TRBV11-2
j_call: TRBJ1-2
cdr3_nt: TGTGCCAGCAGCTTAGATGGCCTCGGGACAGAGAACTATGGCTACACCTTC
cdr3_aa: CASSLDGLGTENYGYTF

d_call: .
clone_size: .
v_call: TRBV19
j_call: TRBJ1-1
cdr3_nt: TGTGCCAGTAGTGTGGACGGAGGGGGCACTGAAGCTTTCTTT
cdr3_aa: CASSVDGGGTEAFF

d_call: .
clone_size: .
v_call: TRBV7-6
j_call: TRBJ2-2
cdr3_nt: TGTGCCAGCAAGACAGGGAACACCGGGGAGCTGTTTTTT
cdr3_aa: CASKTGNTGELFF

d_call: .
clone_size: .
v_call: TRBV25-1
j_call: TRBJ2-3
cdr3_nt: TGTGCCAGCAGTCTAGGGTATCTTAGCACAGATACGCAGTATTTT
cdr3_aa: CASSLGYLSTDTQYF

d_call: .
clone_size: few
v_call: TRBV12-3/TRBV12-4
j_call: TRBJ1-1
cdr3_nt: TGTGCCAGCAGCGGGGAGAGGGGACACCCTGAAGCGGACACTGAAGCTTTCTTT
cdr3_aa: CASSGERGHPEADTEAFF

d_call: TRBD2
clone_size: .
v_call: TRBV4-1
j_call: TRBJ2-2
cdr3_nt: TGCGCCAGCAGCCAAGTGGGACTACCGAACACCGGGGAGCTGTTTTTT
cdr3_aa: CASSQVGLPNTGELFF

d_call: .
clone_size: .
v_call: TRBV7-6
j_call: TRBJ1-1
cdr3_nt: TGTGCCAGCAGCTTAATTGGCTCCCCTGAAGCTTTCTTT
cdr3_aa: CASSLIGSPEAFF

d_call: .
clone_size: .
v_call: TRBV6-5
j_call: TRBJ1-6
cdr3_nt: TGTGCCAGCAGTCTCGGACAAAGTAATTCACCCCTCCACTTT
cdr3_aa: CASSLGQSNSPLHF

d_call: .
clone_size: few
v_call: TRBV7-9
j_call: TRBJ2-3
cdr3_nt: TGTGCCAGCAGGACCCGAATGGGTGGGGTCCACACAGATACGCAGTATTTT
cdr3_aa: CASRTRMGGVHTDTQYF

d_call: TRBD2
clone_size: .
v_call: TRBV9
j_call: TRBJ2-4
cdr3_nt: TGTGCCAGCAGCCCGACTAGCGGGCTTAAAAACATTCAGTACTTC
cdr3_aa: CASSPTSGLKNIQYF

d_call: TRBD2
clone_size: .
v_call: TRBV12-3/TRBV12-4
j_call: TRBJ2-1
cdr3_nt: TGTGCCAGCAGGCCCTGGGCTAGCGGGGGGTGGGACAATGAGCAGTTCTTC
cdr3_aa: CASRPWASGGWDNEQFF

d_call: TRBD1
clone_size: .
v_call: TRBV27
j_call: TRBJ1-1
cdr3_nt: TGTGCCAGCAGTCCGTCTACAGGGGCGGACACTGAAGCTTTCTTT
cdr3_aa: CASSPSTGADTEAFF

d_call: TRBD1
clone_size: few
v_call: TRBV27
j_call: TRBJ2-2
cdr3_nt: TGTGCCAGCAGTTTAAGCCAGGGGGTCGGGGAGCTGTTTTTT
cdr3_aa: CASSLSQGVGELFF

d_call: TRBD1
clone_size: .
v_call: TRBV6-8
j_call: TRBJ1-6
cdr3_nt: TGTGCCAGCACCTATCTATTCCAGGGGGCGCGAGGGTCACCCCTCCACTTT
cdr3_aa: CASTYLFQGARGSPLHF

d_call: TRBD1
clone_size: .
v_call: TRBV6-1
j_call: TRBJ1-2
cdr3_nt: TGTGCCAGCAGGGGACAGGGGGAAGTGGGCTACACCTTC
cdr3_aa: CASRGQGEVGYTF

d_call: TRBD2
clone_size: few
v_call: TRBV12-3/TRBV12-4
j_call: TRBJ2-1
cdr3_nt: TGTGCCAGCAGCCCTTTGCGGGGGGGCGATGAGCAGTTCTTC
cdr3_aa: CASSPLRGGDEQFF

d_call: .
clone_size: .
v_call: TRBV14
j_call: TRBJ2-7
cdr3_nt: TGTGCCAGCCAGGGTTTCTCCTACGAGCAGTACTTC
cdr3_aa: CASQGFSYEQYF